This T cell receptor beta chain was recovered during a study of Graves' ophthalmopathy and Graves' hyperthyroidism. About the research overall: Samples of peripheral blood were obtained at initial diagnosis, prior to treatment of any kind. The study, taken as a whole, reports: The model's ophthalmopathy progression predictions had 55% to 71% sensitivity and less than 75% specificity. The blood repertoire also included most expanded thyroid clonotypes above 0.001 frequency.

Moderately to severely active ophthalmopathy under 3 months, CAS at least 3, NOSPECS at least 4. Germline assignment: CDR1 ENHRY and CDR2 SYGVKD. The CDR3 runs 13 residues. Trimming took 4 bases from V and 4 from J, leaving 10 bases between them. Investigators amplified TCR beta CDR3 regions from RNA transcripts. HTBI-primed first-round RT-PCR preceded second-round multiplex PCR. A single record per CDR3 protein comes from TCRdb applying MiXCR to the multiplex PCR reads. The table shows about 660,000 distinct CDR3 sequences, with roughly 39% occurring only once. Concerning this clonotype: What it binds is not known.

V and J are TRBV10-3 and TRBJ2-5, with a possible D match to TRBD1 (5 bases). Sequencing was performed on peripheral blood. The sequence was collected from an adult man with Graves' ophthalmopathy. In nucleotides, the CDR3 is TGTGCCATCAGTGGGGCAGGGTCAGAGACCCAGTACTTC. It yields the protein CAISGAGSETQYF.